Described below is a single T cell receptor (beta chain) sequence and its context. The antigen is undetermined. For TCRbeta, the library was prepared with unique molecular identifiers. TCRdb processed the PCR reads anew with MiXCR; each CDR3 protein has one entry. The data hold 580,000 or so distinct CDR3 sequences, with more than 20% observed a single time. The CDR3 sequence is 17 residues long. Trimming shortened V by 0 bases and J by 4 bases, and 15 bases separated the two germline ends. The record originates from a study of T-cell reconstitution after alpha-beta-depleted transplantation in children. Whole-study findings and limits: Some patients' high day-60 TCRbeta diversity was traced to surviving recipient T cells and thymic progenitors.

This chain links TRBV12-3 or TRBV12-4 with TRBJ2-2; D unclear. This TCR came from a boy in the first two years of life who had a stem cell transplant for acute myeloid leukemia, so the T cells may come from the graft donor. The material sequenced was PBMCs, mostly from graft donor cells, taken 360 days after TCRalphabeta/CD19-depleted stem cell transplant. CDR3 DNA sequence: TGTGCCAGCAGTTTAGCATCGTACACACATAGCACCGGGGAGCTGTTTTTT. This gives the protein CASSLASYTHSTGELFF.